This T cell receptor (beta chain) was observed in a study of human T cells and chemical hapten exposure. Whole-study context: Upper inner arm skin measuring approximately 2 cm by approximately 2 cm received 2% DPC for sensitization.

Notes on the study in general: Sensitizing with DPC caused no change in TCRs above 1 in 1000 frequency.

TCRdb reprocessed the RACE reads via MiXCR and lists one record per CDR3 protein. In the table there are more than 70,000 distinct CDR3 sequences, roughly 12% of which are singletons. In regard to this clonotype: Its matching antigen is unknown.

As to time point: patch test 1, 2 weeks after DPC sensitization. Specified treatment: therapeutic diphenylcyclopropenone sensitization with weekly scalp DPC. This TCR was sampled from a woman aged 60-75 years with alopecia areata. Some clones in this sample may be carry-over from other donors' samples. The sample here was whole blood, taken in connection with sensitization to the hapten diphenylcyclopropenone (DPC).

The CDR3 protein is CSAGRQGYTYEQYF. The CDR3 nucleotides are TGCAGTGCTGGGAGACAGGGGTACACCTACGAGCAGTACTTC. The chain employs TRBV20-1 and TRBJ2-7; 8 bases fit TRBD1. V was pared by 5 bases and J by 2 bases, with 8 bases of the junction left unmatched. Per the germline V gene, CDR1 is DFQATT and CDR2 is SNEGSKA (reference sequence). This CDR3 has 14 residues.